This T cell receptor beta chain was recorded in a study of blood T cell repertoires in COVID-19. Study context: The origin of the acute and convalescent COVID-19 samples was the United States, Italy and Spain. T cells, B-cell-depleted T cells, or PBMCs supplied cDNA or gDNA.

Trimming removed 4 bases at V and 7 bases at J, with 14 bases between. The CDR3 contains 14 residues. In germline, CDR1 is SNHLY, CDR2 FYNNEI. In the source study's methods: From reference gene primer amplification, estimates of nucleated cell counts were derived. The repertoire was sequenced with immunoSEQ multiplex PCR; TCRdb's copy has only in-frame clones and lacks some. The V and J calls and the clone size are those of that table, but D and trimming were determined from the DNA. The profile covers roughly 310,000 clones, with roughly 90% appearing a single time and approximately 4% taken by the ten largest.

This TCR derives from a woman between 45 and 60 years old with active or convalescent COVID-19. Sequencing was performed on peripheral blood. This chain uses TRBV2 with TRBJ2-1; possible D gene TRBD1, 5 bases. The CDR3 loop reads CASSGTFARNEQFF. In nucleotides, the CDR3 is TGTGCCAGCAGTGGGACATTCGCCAGGAATGAGCAGTTCTTC.